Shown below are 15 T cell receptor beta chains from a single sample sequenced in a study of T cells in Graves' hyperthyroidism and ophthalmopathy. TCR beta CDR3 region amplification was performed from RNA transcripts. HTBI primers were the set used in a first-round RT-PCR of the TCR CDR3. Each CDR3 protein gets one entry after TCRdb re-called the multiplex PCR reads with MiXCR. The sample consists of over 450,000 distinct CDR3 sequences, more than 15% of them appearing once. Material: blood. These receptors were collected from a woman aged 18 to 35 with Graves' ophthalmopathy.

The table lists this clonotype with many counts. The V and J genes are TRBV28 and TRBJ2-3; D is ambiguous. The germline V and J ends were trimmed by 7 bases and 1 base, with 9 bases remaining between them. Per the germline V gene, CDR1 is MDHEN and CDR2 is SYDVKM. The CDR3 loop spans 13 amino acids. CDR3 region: CASTFPGTDTQYF. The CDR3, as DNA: TGTGCCAGCACATTCCCTGGCACAGATACGCAGTATTTT.

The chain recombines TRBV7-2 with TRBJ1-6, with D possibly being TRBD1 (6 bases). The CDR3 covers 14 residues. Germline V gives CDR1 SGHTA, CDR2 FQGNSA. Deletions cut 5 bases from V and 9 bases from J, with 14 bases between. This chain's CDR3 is CASSLREGGSPLHF. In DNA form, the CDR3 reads TGTGCCAGCAGCCTCAGGGAGGGGGGTTCACCCCTCCACTTT.

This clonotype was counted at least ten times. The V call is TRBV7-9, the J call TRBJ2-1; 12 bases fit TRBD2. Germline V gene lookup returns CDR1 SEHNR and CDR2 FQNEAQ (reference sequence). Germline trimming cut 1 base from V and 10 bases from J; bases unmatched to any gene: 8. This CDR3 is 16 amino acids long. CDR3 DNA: TGTGCCAGCAGCTTAGATTCGCGACTAGCGGGAGACGAGCAGTTCTTC. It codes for CASSLDSRLAGDEQFF.

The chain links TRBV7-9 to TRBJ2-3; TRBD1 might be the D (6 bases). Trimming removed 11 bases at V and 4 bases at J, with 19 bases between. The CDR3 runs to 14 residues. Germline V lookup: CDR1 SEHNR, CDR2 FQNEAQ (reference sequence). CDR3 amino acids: CADRQGSNADTQYF. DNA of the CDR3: TGTGCCGACCGTCAGGGGAGCAACGCAGATACGCAGTATTTT.

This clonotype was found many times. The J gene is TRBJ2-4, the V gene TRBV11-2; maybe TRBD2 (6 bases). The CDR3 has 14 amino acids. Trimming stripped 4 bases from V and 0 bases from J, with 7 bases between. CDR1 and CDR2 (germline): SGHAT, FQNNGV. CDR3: CASSSGVAKNIQYF. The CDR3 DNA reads TGTGCCAGCAGCTCGGGGGTAGCCAAAAACATTCAGTACTTC.

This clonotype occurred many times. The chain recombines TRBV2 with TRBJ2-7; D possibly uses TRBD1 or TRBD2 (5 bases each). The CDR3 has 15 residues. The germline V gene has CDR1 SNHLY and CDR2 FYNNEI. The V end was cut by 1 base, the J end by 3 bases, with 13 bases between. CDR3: CASSEGRAGSYEQYF. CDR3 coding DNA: TGTGCCAGCAGTGAAGGGCGGGCAGGGAGCTACGAGCAGTACTTC.

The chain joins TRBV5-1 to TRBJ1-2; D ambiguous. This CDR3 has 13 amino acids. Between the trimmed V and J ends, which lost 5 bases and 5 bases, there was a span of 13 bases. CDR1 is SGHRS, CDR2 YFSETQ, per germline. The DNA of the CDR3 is TGCGCCAGCAGTCGTTGGACCGAGTATGGCTACACCTTC. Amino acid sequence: CASSRWTEYGYTF.

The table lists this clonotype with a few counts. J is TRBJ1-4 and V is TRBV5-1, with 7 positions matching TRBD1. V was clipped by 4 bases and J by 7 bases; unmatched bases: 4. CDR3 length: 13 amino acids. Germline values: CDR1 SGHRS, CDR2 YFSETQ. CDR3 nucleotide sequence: TGCGCCAGCAGCCTACAGGGGACTGAAAAACTGTTTTTT. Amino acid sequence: CASSLQGTEKLFF.

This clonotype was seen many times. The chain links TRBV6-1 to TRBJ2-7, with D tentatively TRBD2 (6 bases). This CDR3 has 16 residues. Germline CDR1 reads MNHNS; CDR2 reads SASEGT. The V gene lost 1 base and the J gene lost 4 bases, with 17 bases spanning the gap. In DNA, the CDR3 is TGTGCCAGCAGTGAAGATAGGGAGGAGATCCCTTACGAGCAGTACTTC. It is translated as CASSEDREEIPYEQYF.

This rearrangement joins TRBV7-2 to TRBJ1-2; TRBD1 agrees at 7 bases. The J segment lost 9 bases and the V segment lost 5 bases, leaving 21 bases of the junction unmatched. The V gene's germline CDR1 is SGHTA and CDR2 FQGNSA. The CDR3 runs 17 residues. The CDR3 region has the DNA TGTGCCAGCAGCAGACTGACAGGGATCTCACCTGCTTCACGCTACACCTTC. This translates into CASSRLTGISPASRYTF. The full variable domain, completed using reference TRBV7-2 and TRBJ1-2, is GAGVSQSPSNKVTEKGKDVELRCDPISGHTALYWYRQSLGQGLEFLIYFQGNSAPDKSGLPSDRFSAERTGGSVSTLTIQRTQQEDSAVYLCASSRLTGISPASRYTFGSGTRLTVV.

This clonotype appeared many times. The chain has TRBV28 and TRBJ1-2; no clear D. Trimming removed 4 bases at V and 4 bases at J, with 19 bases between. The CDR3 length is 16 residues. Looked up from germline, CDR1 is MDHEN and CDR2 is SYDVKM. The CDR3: CASSSPGEGGSYGYTF. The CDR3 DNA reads TGTGCCAGCAGTTCCCCCGGGGAGGGAGGGTCCTATGGCTACACCTTC.

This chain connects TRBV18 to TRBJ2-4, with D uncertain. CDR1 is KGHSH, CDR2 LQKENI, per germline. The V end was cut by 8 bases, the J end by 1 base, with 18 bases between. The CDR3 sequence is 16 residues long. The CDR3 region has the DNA TGTGCCAGCAGTGGCCAATCTTTCCTCGCCAAAAACATTCAGTACTTC. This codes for CASSGQSFLAKNIQYF.

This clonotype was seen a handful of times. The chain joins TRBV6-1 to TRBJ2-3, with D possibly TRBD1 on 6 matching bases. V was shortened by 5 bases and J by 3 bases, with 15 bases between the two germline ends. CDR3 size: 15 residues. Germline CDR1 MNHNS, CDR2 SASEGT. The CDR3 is CASSYRATGTDTQYF. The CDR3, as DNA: TGTGCCAGCAGTTACAGAGCTACAGGGACAGATACGCAGTATTTT.

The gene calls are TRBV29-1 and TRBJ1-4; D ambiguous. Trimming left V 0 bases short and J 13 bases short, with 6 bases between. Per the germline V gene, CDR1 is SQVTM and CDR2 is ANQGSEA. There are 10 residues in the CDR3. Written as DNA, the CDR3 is TGCAGCGTTGAAGAGCAGGCACTGTTTTTT. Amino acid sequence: CSVEEQALFF.

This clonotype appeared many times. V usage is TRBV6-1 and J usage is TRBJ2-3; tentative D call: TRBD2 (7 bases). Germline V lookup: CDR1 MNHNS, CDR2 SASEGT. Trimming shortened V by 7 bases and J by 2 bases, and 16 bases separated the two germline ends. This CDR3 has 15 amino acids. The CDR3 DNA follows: TGTGCCAGCAAAGGGGGGGCGGGGGACACAGATACGCAGTATTTT. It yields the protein CASKGGAGDTDTQYF.